The rows below give T cell receptor beta chains drawn from one sample of a study of T cell responses to AZD1222 COVID-19 vaccine. Assay: immunoSEQ multiplex PCR; the TCRdb copy retains only in-frame clones and omits some. The repertoire holds around 140,000 clones, with around nine tenths as singletons. The sequenced sample was peripheral blood, obtained on day 0 of AZD1222 vaccination. These receptors all come from an adult in good health. The CDR3 runs from the conserved cysteine through the conserved F or W. The D gene is left open where the match is weak. Clone size appears in some rows only: once, few, many, or a class for an expanded clone.

j_gene: TRBJ2-5; d_gene: TRBD2; v_gene: TRBV7-9; abundance: few; CDR3nt: TGTGCCAGCAGCCCACCGGGACTAGCCACCGAAGAGACCCAGTACTTC; CDR3aa: CASSPPGLATEETQYF
j_gene: TRBJ1-2; d_gene: TRBD1; v_gene: TRBV24-1; abundance: -; CDR3nt: TGTGCCACCAGTGATCTCGACAGGGGGCCGGAGGGCTACACCTTC; CDR3aa: CATSDLDRGPEGYTF
j_gene: TRBJ2-6; d_gene: TRBD1; v_gene: TRBV5-6; abundance: once; CDR3nt: TGTGCCAGCAGCCCGATTAAACAGGGGTCAAATACTGGGGCCAACGTCCTGACTTTC; CDR3aa: CASSPIKQGSNTGANVLTF
j_gene: TRBJ2-1; d_gene: TRBD1; v_gene: TRBV27; abundance: -; CDR3nt: TGTGCCAGCAGTTTCCCCCCCGGGACAGGCCTCTACAATGAGCAGTTCTTC; CDR3aa: CASSFPPGTGLYNEQFF
j_gene: TRBJ1-2; d_gene: -; v_gene: TRBV5-1; abundance: -; CDR3nt: TGCGCCAGCAGCTTGGAGGAGAACTATGGCTACACCTTC; CDR3aa: CASSLEENYGYTF
j_gene: TRBJ1-3; d_gene: -; v_gene: TRBV15; abundance: -; CDR3nt: TGTGCCACCAGCACGGACAGTACGGGAAACACCATATATTTT; CDR3aa: CATSTDSTGNTIYF
j_gene: TRBJ2-7; d_gene: -; v_gene: TRBV12-3/TRBV12-4; abundance: -; CDR3nt: TGTGCCAGCAGTTACCGGGGGAGAGAGCAGTACTTC; CDR3aa: CASSYRGREQYF
j_gene: TRBJ1-4; d_gene: -; v_gene: TRBV12-3/TRBV12-4; abundance: -; CDR3nt: TGTGCCAGCAGTGGGGCGGGGGGAAAACTGTTTTTT; CDR3aa: CASSGAGGKLFF
j_gene: TRBJ2-5; d_gene: TRBD1; v_gene: TRBV5-1; abundance: few; CDR3nt: TGCGCCAGCAGCGTGGACAGGAGGCAAGAGACCCAGTACTTC; CDR3aa: CASSVDRRQETQYF
j_gene: TRBJ1-6; d_gene: -; v_gene: TRBV27; abundance: once; CDR3nt: TGTGCCAGCAGACCGTTACAGGGTTTCTATAATTCACCCCTCCACTTT; CDR3aa: CASRPLQGFYNSPLHF